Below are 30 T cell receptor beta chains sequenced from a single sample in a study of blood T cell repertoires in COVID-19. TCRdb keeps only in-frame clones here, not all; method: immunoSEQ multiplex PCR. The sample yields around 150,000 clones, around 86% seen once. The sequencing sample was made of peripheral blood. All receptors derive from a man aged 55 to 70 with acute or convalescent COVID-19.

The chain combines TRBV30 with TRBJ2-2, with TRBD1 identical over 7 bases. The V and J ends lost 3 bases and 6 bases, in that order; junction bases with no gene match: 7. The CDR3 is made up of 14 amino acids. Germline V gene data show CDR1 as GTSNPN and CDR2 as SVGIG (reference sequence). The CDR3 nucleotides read TGTGCCTGGAGGACAGGGTCGGTGGCCGGGGAGCTGTTTTTT. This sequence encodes CAWRTGSVAGELFF.

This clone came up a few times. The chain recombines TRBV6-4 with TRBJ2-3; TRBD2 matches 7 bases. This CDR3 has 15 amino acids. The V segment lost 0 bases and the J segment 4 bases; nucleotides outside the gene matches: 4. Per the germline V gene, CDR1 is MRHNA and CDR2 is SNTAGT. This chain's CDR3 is CASSDSGGPSDTQYF. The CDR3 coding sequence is TGTGCCAGCAGTGACTCGGGAGGGCCCTCAGATACGCAGTATTTT.

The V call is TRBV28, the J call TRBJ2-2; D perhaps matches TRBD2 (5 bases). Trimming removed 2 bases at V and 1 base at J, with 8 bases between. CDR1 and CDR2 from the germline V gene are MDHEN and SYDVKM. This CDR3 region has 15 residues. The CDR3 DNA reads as TGTGCCAGCAGTTTAGGAGGAGTGAACACCGGGGAGCTGTTTTTT. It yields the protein CASSLGGVNTGELFF. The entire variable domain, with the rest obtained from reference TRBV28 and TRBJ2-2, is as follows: DVKVTQSSRYLVKRTGEKVFLECVQDMDHENMFWYRQDPGLGLRLIYFSYDVKMKEKGDIPEGYSVSREKKERFSLILESASTNQTSMYLCASSLGGVNTGELFFGEGSRLTVL.

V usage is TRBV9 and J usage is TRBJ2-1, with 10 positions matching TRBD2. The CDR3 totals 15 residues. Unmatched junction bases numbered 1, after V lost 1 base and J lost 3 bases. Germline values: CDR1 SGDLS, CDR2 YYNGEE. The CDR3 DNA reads TGTGCCAGCAGCGTAACTAGCGGGATCTACAATGAGCAGTTCTTC. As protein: CASSVTSGIYNEQFF.

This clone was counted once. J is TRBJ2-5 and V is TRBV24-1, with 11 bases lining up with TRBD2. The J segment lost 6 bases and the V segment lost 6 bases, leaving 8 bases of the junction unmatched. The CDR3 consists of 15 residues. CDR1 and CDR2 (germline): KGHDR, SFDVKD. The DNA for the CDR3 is TGTGCCACCAGTCCCCCCGGGACTAGCGGACAGACCCAGTACTTC. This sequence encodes CATSPPGTSGQTQYF.

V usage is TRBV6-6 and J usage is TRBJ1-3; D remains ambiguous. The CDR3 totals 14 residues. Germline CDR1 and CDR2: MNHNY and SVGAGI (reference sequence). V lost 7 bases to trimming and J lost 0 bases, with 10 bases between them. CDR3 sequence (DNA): TGTGCCAGCACCTCGGTTGGCTCTGGAAACACCATATATTTT. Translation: CASTSVGSGNTIYF.

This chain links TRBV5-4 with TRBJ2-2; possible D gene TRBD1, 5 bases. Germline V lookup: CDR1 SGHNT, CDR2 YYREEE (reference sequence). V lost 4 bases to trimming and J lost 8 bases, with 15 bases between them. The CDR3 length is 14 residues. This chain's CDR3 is CASSQDAPGGELFF. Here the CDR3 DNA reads TGTGCCAGCAGCCAGGACGCCCCAGGGGGGGAGCTGTTTTTT.

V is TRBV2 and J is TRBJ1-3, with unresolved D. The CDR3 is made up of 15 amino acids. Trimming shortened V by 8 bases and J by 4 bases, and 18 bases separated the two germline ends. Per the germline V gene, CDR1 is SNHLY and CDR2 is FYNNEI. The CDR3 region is CASVHGLGAGNTIYF. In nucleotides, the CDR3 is TGTGCCAGCGTCCACGGCCTTGGAGCAGGAAACACCATATATTTT.

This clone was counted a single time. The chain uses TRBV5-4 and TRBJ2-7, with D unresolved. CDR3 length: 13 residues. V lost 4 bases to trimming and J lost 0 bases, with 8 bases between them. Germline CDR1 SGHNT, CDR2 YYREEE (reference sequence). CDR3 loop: CASSADTSYEQYF. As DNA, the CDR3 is TGTGCCAGCAGCGCGGATACCTCCTACGAGCAGTACTTC.

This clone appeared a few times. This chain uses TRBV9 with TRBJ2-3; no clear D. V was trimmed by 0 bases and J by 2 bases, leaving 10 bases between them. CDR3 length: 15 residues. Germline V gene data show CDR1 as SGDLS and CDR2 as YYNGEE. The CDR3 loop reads CASSVDRGHTDTQYF. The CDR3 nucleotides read TGTGCCAGCAGCGTAGACCGTGGGCACACAGATACGCAGTATTTT.

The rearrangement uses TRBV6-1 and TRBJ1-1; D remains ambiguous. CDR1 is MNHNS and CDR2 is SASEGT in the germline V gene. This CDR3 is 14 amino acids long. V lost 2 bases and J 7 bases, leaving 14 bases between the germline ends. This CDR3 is CASSEQAGGREAFF. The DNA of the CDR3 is TGTGCCAGCAGTGAACAGGCGGGAGGCCGTGAAGCTTTCTTT.

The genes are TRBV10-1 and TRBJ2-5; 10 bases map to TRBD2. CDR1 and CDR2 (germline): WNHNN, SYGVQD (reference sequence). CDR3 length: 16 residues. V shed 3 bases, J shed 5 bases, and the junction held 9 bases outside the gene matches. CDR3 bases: TGCGCCAGCAGTGAATCTAGCGGGAGCAGGGATGAGACCCAGTACTTC. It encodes CASSESSGSRDETQYF.

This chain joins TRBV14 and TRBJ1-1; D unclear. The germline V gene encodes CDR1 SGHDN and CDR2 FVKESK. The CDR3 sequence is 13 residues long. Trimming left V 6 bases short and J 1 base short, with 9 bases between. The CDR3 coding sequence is TGTGCCAGCAGTTCTTCCCCGAACACTGAAGCTTTCTTT. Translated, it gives CASSSSPNTEAFF. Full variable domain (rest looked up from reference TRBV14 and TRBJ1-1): EAGVTQFPSHSVIEKGQTVTLRCDPISGHDNLYWYRRVMGKEIKFLLHFVKESKQDESGMPNNRFLAERTGGTYSTLKVQPAELEDSGVYFCASSSSPNTEAFFGQGTRLTVV.

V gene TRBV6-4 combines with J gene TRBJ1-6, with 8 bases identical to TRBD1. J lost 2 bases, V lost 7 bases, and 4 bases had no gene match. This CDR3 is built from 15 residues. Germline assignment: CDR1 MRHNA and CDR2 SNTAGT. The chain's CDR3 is CASKQDRAYNSPLHF. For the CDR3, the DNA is TGTGCCAGCAAGCAGGACAGGGCCTATAATTCACCCCTCCACTTT.

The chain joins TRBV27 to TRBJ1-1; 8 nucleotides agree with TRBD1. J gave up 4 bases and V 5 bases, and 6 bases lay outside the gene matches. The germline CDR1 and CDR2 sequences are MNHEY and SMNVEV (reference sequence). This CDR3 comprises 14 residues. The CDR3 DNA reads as TGTGCCAGCAGTACACATACAGGGGGCACTGAAGCTTTCTTT. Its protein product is CASSTHTGGTEAFF.

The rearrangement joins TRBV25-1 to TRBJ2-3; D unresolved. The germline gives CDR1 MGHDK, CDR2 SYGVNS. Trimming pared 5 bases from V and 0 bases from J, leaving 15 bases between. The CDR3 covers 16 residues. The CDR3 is CASSHPGGSSTDTQYF. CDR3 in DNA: TGTGCCAGCAGTCACCCGGGTGGGTCTAGCACAGATACGCAGTATTTT.

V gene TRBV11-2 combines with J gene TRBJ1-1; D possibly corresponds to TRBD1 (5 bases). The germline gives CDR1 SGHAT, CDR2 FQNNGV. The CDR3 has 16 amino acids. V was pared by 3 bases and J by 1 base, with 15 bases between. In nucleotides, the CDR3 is TGTGCCAGCAGCTTTTTAGTAGGGACTCCGAACACTGAAGCTTTCTTT. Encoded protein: CASSFLVGTPNTEAFF.

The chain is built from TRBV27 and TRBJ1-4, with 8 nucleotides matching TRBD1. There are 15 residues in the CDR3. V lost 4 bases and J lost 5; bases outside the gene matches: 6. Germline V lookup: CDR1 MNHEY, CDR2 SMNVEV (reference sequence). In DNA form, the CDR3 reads TGTGCCAGCAGTTCCCGTACAGGGGGGAATGAAAAACTGTTTTTT. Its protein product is CASSSRTGGNEKLFF.

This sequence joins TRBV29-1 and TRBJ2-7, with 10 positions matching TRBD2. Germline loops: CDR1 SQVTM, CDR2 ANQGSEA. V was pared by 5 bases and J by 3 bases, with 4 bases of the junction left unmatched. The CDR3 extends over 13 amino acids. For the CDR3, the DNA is TGCAGCGTTAAATTAGCGGGAGGCTACGAGCAGTACTTC. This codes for CSVKLAGGYEQYF.

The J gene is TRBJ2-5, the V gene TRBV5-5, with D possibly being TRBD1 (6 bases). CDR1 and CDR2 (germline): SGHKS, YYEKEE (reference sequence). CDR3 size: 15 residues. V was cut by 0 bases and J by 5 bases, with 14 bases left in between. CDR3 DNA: TGTGCCAGCAGCTTGGGAGCCTCAGGGGTGGAGACCCAGTACTTC. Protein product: CASSLGASGVETQYF. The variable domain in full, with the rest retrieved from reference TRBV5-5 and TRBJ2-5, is DAGVTQSPTHLIKTRGQQVTLRCSPISGHKSVSWYQQVLGQGPQFIFQYYEKEERGRGNFPDRFSARQFPNYSSELNVNALLLGDSALYLCASSLGASGVETQYFGPGTRLLVL.

In nucleotides, the CDR3 is TGTGCCAGCAGTATACGGGACAGGCAATACTTC. It yields the protein CASSIRDRQYF. The V and J genes are TRBV12-3 or TRBV12-4 and TRBJ2-4, with 8 bases aligning to TRBD1. V lost 5 bases, J lost 16 bases, and 7 bases stayed unmatched. This CDR3 comprises 11 residues.

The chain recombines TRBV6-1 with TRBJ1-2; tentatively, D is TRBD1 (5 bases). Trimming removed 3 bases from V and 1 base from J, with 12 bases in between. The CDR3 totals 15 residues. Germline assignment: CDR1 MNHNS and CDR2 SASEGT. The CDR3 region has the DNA TGTGCCAGCAGTGAGGCGGGACTGCATAACTATGGCTACACCTTC. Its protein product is CASSEAGLHNYGYTF.

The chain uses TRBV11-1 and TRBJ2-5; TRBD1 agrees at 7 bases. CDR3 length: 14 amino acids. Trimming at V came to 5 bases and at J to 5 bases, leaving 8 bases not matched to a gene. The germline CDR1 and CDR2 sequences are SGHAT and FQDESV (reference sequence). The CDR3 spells CASSRNRDSETQYF. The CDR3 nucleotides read TGTGCCAGCAGCCGAAACCGGGACAGCGAGACCCAGTACTTC.

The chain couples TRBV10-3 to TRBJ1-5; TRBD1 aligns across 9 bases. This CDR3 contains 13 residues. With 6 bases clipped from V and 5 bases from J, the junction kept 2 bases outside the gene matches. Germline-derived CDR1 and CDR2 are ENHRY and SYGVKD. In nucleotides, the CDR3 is TGTGCCATCAGATGGGACAGGGATCAGCCCCAGCATTTT. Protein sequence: CAIRWDRDQPQHF.

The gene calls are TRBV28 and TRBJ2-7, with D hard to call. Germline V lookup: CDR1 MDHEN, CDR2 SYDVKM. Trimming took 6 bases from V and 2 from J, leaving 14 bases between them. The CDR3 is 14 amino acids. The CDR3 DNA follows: TGTGCCAGCAGACGCAAAATCTGGCCCTACGAGCAGTACTTC. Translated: CASRRKIWPYEQYF.

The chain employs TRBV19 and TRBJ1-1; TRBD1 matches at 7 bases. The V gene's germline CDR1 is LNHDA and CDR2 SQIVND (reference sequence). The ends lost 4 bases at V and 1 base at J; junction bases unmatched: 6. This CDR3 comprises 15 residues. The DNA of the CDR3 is TGTGCCAGTAGTAAGGCCGGGACAGCGAACACTGAAGCTTTCTTT. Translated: CASSKAGTANTEAFF.

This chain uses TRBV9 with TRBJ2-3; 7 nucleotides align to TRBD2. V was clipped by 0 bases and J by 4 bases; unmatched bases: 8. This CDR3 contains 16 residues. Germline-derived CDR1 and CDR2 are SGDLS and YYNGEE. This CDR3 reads CASSVEGRAGPDTQYF. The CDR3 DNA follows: TGTGCCAGCAGCGTAGAAGGGAGGGCGGGCCCAGATACGCAGTATTTT.

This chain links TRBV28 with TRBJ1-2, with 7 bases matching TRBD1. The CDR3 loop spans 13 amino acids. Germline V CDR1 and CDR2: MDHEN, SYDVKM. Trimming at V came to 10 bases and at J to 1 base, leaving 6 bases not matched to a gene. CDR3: CAIRDSHNYGYTF. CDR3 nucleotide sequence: TGTGCCATCAGGGACAGCCATAACTATGGCTACACCTTC.

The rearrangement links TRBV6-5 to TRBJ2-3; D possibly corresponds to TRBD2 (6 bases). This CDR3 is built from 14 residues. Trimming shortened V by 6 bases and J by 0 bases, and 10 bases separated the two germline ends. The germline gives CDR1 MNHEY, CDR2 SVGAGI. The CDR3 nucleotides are TGTGCCAGCAGCGAGGGAGGCAGCACAGATACGCAGTATTTT. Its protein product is CASSEGGSTDTQYF.

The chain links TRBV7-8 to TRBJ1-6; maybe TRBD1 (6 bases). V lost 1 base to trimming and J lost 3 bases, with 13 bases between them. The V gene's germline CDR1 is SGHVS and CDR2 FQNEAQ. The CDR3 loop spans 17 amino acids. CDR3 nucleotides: TGTGCCAGCAGCTTAGTGGGGGCGCTCATCTATAATTCACCCCTCCACTTT. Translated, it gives CASSLVGALIYNSPLHF.